Below are 9 T cell receptor beta chains sequenced from a single sample in a study of blood T cell repertoires in COVID-19. The method was immunoSEQ multiplex PCR; TCRdb's version includes in-frame clones alone and lacks a portion of them. The sample lists about 44,000 clones, about 80% occurring once. Material for sequencing was peripheral blood. The receptors were gathered from a human donor in a cohort sampled during active COVID-19.

The V and J genes are TRBV4-3 and TRBJ1-4, with D possibly being TRBD1 (5 bases). This CDR3 is 15 amino acids long. Trimming shortened V by 0 bases and J by 8 bases, and 13 bases separated the two germline ends. Germline assignment: CDR1 LGHNA and CDR2 YSLEER. CDR3 bases: TGCGCCAGCAGCCAAGATCACCAGGGCAGAGAAAAACTGTTTTTT. Translation: CASSQDHQGREKLFF.

There are many counts of this clone. This sequence joins TRBV7-6 and TRBJ1-4, with a tentative D call TRBD1 (5 bases). Germline V gives CDR1 SGHVS, CDR2 FNYEAQ. V was shortened by 6 bases and J by 4 bases, with 15 bases between the two germline ends. This CDR3 contains 15 residues. CDR3 in DNA: TGTGCCAGCAGTTCAAGGACAACCGATAATGAAAAACTGTTTTTT. Its protein is CASSSRTTDNEKLFF.

The chain links TRBV12-5 to TRBJ2-5; 11 nucleotides agree with TRBD1. The CDR3 extends over 15 amino acids. V lost 5 bases, J lost 4 bases, and 6 bases stayed unmatched. The germline CDR1 and CDR2 sequences are LGHNT and FRNRAP. CDR3 sequence: CASGPGTGGGETQYF. The CDR3 DNA sequence: TGTGCTAGTGGTCCCGGGACAGGGGGTGGAGAGACCCAGTACTTC.

The rearrangement uses TRBV4-2 and TRBJ2-3; 16 bases are shared with TRBD2. Germline trimming cut 0 bases from V and 4 bases from J; bases unmatched to any gene: 1. This CDR3 has 17 amino acids. The germline V gene has CDR1 LGHNA and CDR2 YNFKEQ. The CDR3 loop is CASSQDGTSGGADTQYF. CDR3 bases: TGTGCCAGCAGCCAAGACGGGACTAGCGGGGGGGCAGATACGCAGTATTTT.

The J gene is TRBJ2-2, the V gene TRBV19, with TRBD1 matching over 8 bases. J was trimmed by 4 bases and V by 6 bases; bases with no gene match: 4. This CDR3 is 14 amino acids long. Germline loops: CDR1 LNHDA, CDR2 SQIVND (reference sequence). CDR3 coding DNA: TGTGCCAGTAGCTTGACAGGGGCCACCGGGGAGCTGTTTTTT. This gives the protein CASSLTGATGELFF. Full variable domain (missing parts from reference TRBV19 and TRBJ2-2): DGGITQSPKYLFRKEGQNVTLSCEQNLNHDAMYWYRQDPGQGLRLIYYSQIVNDFQKGDIAEGYSVSREKKESFPLTVTSAQKNPTAFYLCASSLTGATGELFFGEGSRLTVL.

This chain uses TRBV9 with TRBJ2-1; maybe TRBD2 (7 bases). V shed 3 bases and J shed 4 bases, with 11 bases lying between them. The CDR3 length is 14 residues. Germline V gene data show CDR1 as SGDLS and CDR2 as YYNGEE. CDR3 amino acids: CASSARGPYNEQFF. The CDR3 coding sequence is TGTGCCAGCAGCGCGCGGGGGCCTTACAATGAGCAGTTCTTC.

The genes are TRBV5-6 and TRBJ2-5; D remains ambiguous. Germline V gene lookup returns CDR1 SGHDT and CDR2 YYEEEE. CDR3 length: 13 amino acids. Trimming took 3 bases from V and 3 from J, leaving 9 bases between them. CDR3 protein: CASSWASEETQYF. CDR3 sequence (DNA): TGTGCCAGCAGCTGGGCATCCGAAGAGACCCAGTACTTC.

The J gene is TRBJ2-2, the V gene TRBV5-1, with 15 bases identical to TRBD2. The V and J ends lost 8 bases and 0 bases, in that order; junction bases with no gene match: 14. Germline CDR1 SGHRS, CDR2 YFSETQ. The CDR3 sequence is 20 residues long. CDR3 DNA: TGCGCCAGTACCTCAGGGAGGGGACTAGCGGGGGGTACGAACACCGGGGAGCTGTTTTTT. Protein: CASTSGRGLAGGTNTGELFF.

CDR3 sequence reads: CASSLEGGRNNSPLHF. Written as DNA, the CDR3 is TGTGCCAGCAGCTTAGAGGGAGGCCGAAATAATTCACCCCTCCACTTT. This chain links TRBV7-3 with TRBJ1-6; D uncertain. CDR1 SGHTA and CDR2 FQGTGA come from the germline V gene. V lost 2 bases, J lost 5 bases, and 13 bases lay in between. The CDR3 runs to 16 residues.